Below are 23 T cell receptor beta chains sequenced from a single sample in a study of cytotoxic CD8 clonotypes in ibrutinib-treated CLL. Method: immunoSEQ multiplex PCR; TCRdb's copy keeps in-frame clones and lacks some. There are around 310,000 clones in the sample; around four fifths occur only once, and 6.5% to 8% lies in the top ten. The source material was PBMCs, sampled before ibrutinib treatment. The origin of the receptors is a human donor with chronic lymphocytic leukemia.

This clone appeared a few times. The chain joins TRBV11-2 to TRBJ2-3; TRBD2 agrees at 8 bases. Trimming at V came to 5 bases and at J to 1 base, leaving 5 bases not matched to a gene. Per the germline V gene, CDR1 is SGHAT and CDR2 is FQNNGV. The CDR3 runs to 15 residues. The CDR3 loop reads CASSQGGRRTDTQYF. In DNA form, the CDR3 reads TGTGCCAGCAGCCAGGGCGGGAGGCGCACAGATACGCAGTATTTT.

CDR3 nucleotide sequence: TGTGCCACCAGCAGAGATGCGGAGCAGACAGATACGCAGTATTTT. Protein: CATSRDAEQTDTQYF. This chain uses TRBV15 with TRBJ2-3, with no clear D. The CDR3 sequence is 15 residues long. The germline V and J ends were trimmed by 0 bases and 3 bases, with 10 bases remaining between them. Germline values: CDR1 LNHNV, CDR2 YYDKDF (reference sequence).

The V gene is TRBV6-5, the J gene TRBJ2-5, with D unclear. V was trimmed by 2 bases and J by 5 bases, leaving 12 bases between them. The CDR3 spans 14 residues. Germline assignment: CDR1 MNHEY and CDR2 SVGAGI. CDR3 bases: TGTGCCAGCAGTTACGCCGGTCCTCTGGAGACCCAGTACTTC. Translation gives CASSYAGPLETQYF.

This clone was counted a single time. The V gene is TRBV4-3, the J gene TRBJ1-2; D is undetermined. V lost 1 base to trimming and J lost 7 bases, with 19 bases between them. Germline CDR1 reads LGHNA; CDR2 reads YSLEER. This CDR3 is built from 16 residues. The CDR3 region is CASSQGLRQSLLGYTF. CDR3 nucleotides: TGCGCCAGCAGCCAAGGTTTGAGACAATCCCTCCTTGGCTACACCTTC.

The chain uses TRBV21-1 and TRBJ2-2; TRBD2 is the table's D call, not checked against the DNA. TRBV21-1 is designated a pseudogene. The CDR3 extends over 16 amino acids. The CDR3 spells CASSLPGLASTGELFF. DNA for the CDR3: TGTGCCAGCAGCCTGCCCGGACTAGCGTCCACCGGGGAGCTGTTTTTT.

This clone was detected only once. The V and J genes are TRBV9 and TRBJ2-1; 9 bases map to TRBD2. The germline CDR1 and CDR2 sequences are SGDLS and YYNGEE. J lost 4 bases, V lost 0 bases, and 2 bases had no gene match. The CDR3 consists of 15 residues. CDR3 sequence reads: CASSVAGLAYNEQFF. In nucleotides, the CDR3 is TGTGCCAGCAGCGTAGCAGGACTAGCGTACAATGAGCAGTTCTTC.

V gene TRBV10-2 combines with J gene TRBJ2-1, with 9 bases fitting TRBD1. V was pared by 3 bases and J by 7 bases, with 7 bases of the junction left unmatched. This CDR3 has 15 residues. Per the germline V gene, CDR1 is WSHSY and CDR2 is SAAADI. The CDR3 reads CASSDPGTGRNEQFF. Here the CDR3 DNA reads TGCGCCAGCAGTGACCCCGGGACAGGGAGGAATGAGCAGTTCTTC.

The chain employs TRBV5-6 and TRBJ2-7, with 7 bases matching TRBD1. V shed 4 bases, J shed 0 bases, and the junction held 4 bases outside the gene matches. The CDR3 loop spans 14 amino acids. CDR1 SGHDT and CDR2 YYEEEE come from the germline V gene. The DNA of the CDR3 is TGTGCCAGCAGCAGGGACAGTGCCTCCTACGAGCAGTACTTC. Protein sequence: CASSRDSASYEQYF.

The genes are TRBV27 and TRBJ2-7; tentative D call: TRBD1 (6 bases). The V gene's germline CDR1 is MNHEY and CDR2 SMNVEV (reference sequence). This CDR3 has 16 amino acids. V was shortened by 1 base and J by 3 bases, with 16 bases between the two germline ends. This chain's CDR3 is CASSLFGSGQIYEQYF. CDR3 in DNA: TGTGCCAGCAGTTTATTTGGTTCAGGACAGATCTACGAGCAGTACTTC.

The chain employs TRBV9 and TRBJ1-5; 10 positions match TRBD1. The CDR3 sequence is 14 residues long. The germline V gene encodes CDR1 SGDLS and CDR2 YYNGEE. Losses at the gene ends were 4 bases for V and 6 bases for J; bases not matched to a gene: 4. The CDR3 DNA is TGTGCCAGCAGCCAGGGACAGGGGAGTCAGCCCCAGCATTTT. Amino acids: CASSQGQGSQPQHF.

The J gene is TRBJ2-6, the V gene TRBV27; D is ambiguous. Germline V gene data show CDR1 as MNHEY and CDR2 as SMNVEV (reference sequence). Trimming cost V 9 bases and J 2 bases, with 11 bases left between them. The CDR3 has 14 residues. CDR3 residues: CASGMGTGANVLTF. DNA of the CDR3: TGTGCCAGTGGTATGGGCACTGGGGCCAACGTCCTGACTTTC.

This clone was counted a single time. This chain joins TRBV28 and TRBJ1-1, with 9 bases fitting TRBD1. The CDR3 runs to 13 residues. CDR1 and CDR2 (germline): MDHEN, SYDVKM. Trimming took 5 bases from V and 5 from J; bases not matched to a gene: 3. The CDR3 nucleotides read TGTGCCAGCAGTCGACAGGGGGGGACTGAAGCTTTCTTT. Protein: CASSRQGGTEAFF. Supplemented by reference TRBV28 and TRBJ1-1, the full variable domain reads DVKVTQSSRYLVKRTGEKVFLECVQDMDHENMFWYRQDPGLGLRLIYFSYDVKMKEKGDIPEGYSVSREKKERFSLILESASTNQTSMYLCASSRQGGTEAFFGQGTRLTVV.

The rearrangement links TRBV7-2 to TRBJ2-1; TRBD2 aligns across 13 bases. From germline, CDR1 is SGHTA and CDR2 FQGNSA. The CDR3 consists of 15 residues. V gave up 5 bases and J gave up 5 bases; unmatched junction bases: 3. The CDR3 here is CASSRGLAGNNEQFF. The DNA for the CDR3 is TGTGCCAGCAGCCGGGGACTAGCGGGAAACAATGAGCAGTTCTTC.

The V call is TRBV29-1, the J call TRBJ2-5; 10 nucleotides line up with TRBD1. The V and J ends lost 7 bases and 4 bases, in that order; junction bases with no gene match: 6. Germline lookup yields CDR1 SQVTM and CDR2 ANQGSEA. This CDR3 comprises 13 residues. CDR3 nucleotide sequence: TGCAGCGCCCTAGACAGGGGGCGAGAGACCCAGTACTTC. It codes for CSALDRGRETQYF.

This chain uses TRBV7-9 with TRBJ2-2; D is undetermined. The CDR3 sequence is 15 residues long. The V end lost 5 bases, the J end lost 0 bases, and 10 bases lay between the germline ends. Germline V gene data show CDR1 as SEHNR and CDR2 as FQNEAQ (reference sequence). The CDR3 DNA reads TGTGCCAGCAGCCTCAGCGTGACGAACACCGGGGAGCTGTTTTTT. It codes for CASSLSVTNTGELFF.

V gene TRBV27 combines with J gene TRBJ2-2, with a tentative D call TRBD2 (6 bases). The V gene lost 1 base and the J gene lost 6 bases, with 12 bases spanning the gap. The CDR3 runs to 15 residues. CDR1 MNHEY and CDR2 SMNVEV come from the germline V gene (reference sequence). Here the CDR3 DNA reads TGTGCCAGCAGTTTATACGGGAGCGAGGCCGGGGAGCTGTTTTTT. Its protein is CASSLYGSEAGELFF.

This clone was seen a few times. The chain uses TRBV4-3 and TRBJ1-1, with D tentatively TRBD1 (5 bases). Trimming shortened V by 1 base and J by 5 bases, and 20 bases separated the two germline ends. The CDR3 length is 17 residues. From germline, CDR1 is LGHNA and CDR2 YSLEER. The CDR3 nucleotides read TGCGCCAGCAGCCAAGTATGGGCGGACATGGTTCAAACTGAAGCTTTCTTT. Translated: CASSQVWADMVQTEAFF.

This rearrangement joins TRBV15 to TRBJ2-5; D is unresolved. Trimming took 0 bases from V and 3 from J, leaving 8 bases between them. CDR3 length equals 14 residues. Per the germline V gene, CDR1 is LNHNV and CDR2 is YYDKDF (reference sequence). This chain's CDR3 is CATSRDLGKETQYF. The CDR3 coding sequence is TGTGCCACCAGCAGAGATCTAGGGAAAGAGACCCAGTACTTC.

The chain couples TRBV7-2 to TRBJ1-5; D is uncertain. This CDR3 is 16 amino acids long. V gave up 1 base and J gave up 3 bases, with 13 bases separating them. Germline CDR1 reads SGHTA; CDR2 reads FQGNSA. Written as DNA, the CDR3 is TGTGCCAGCAGCTTAGGTAACACCATATTCAATCAGCCCCAGCATTTT. Protein sequence: CASSLGNTIFNQPQHF.

The chain is built from TRBV7-6 and TRBJ1-1; possibly TRBD1 for D (5 bases). Looked up from germline, CDR1 is SGHVS and CDR2 is FNYEAQ. Trimming removed 2 bases from V and 4 bases from J, with 11 bases in between. The CDR3 has 14 amino acids. For the CDR3, the DNA is TGTGCCAGCAGCTTAATGGGGGAGGGCACTGAAGCTTTCTTT. Protein sequence: CASSLMGEGTEAFF.

This clone was detected only a few times. The chain joins TRBV25-1 to TRBJ1-5; D is unclear. V lost 3 bases and J lost 5, with 8 bases in between. Germline-derived CDR1 and CDR2 are MGHDK and SYGVNS. There are 13 residues in the CDR3. CDR3 DNA: TGTGCCAGCAGTGATTCGGGTTATCAGCCCCAGCATTTT. It yields the protein CASSDSGYQPQHF.

The rearrangement uses TRBV4-3 and TRBJ2-1; weak D call: TRBD1 (6 bases). CDR3 length: 19 amino acids. The ends were cut back, 0 bases at V and 9 bases at J, with 27 bases in the middle. Germline loops: CDR1 LGHNA, CDR2 YSLEER. The CDR3 sequence: CASSQDWSIWQGNRGEQFF. Here the CDR3 DNA reads TGCGCCAGCAGCCAAGATTGGTCCATTTGGCAGGGGAATAGAGGTGAGCAGTTCTTC.

The chain links TRBV7-9 to TRBJ2-1; no reliable D call. The CDR3 totals 16 residues. Trimming stripped 5 bases from V and 1 base from J, with 15 bases between. Germline lookup yields CDR1 SEHNR and CDR2 FQNEAQ (reference sequence). The CDR3 nucleotides read TGTGCCAGCAGCCCAAAAGACAAAAAATCCTACAATGAGCAGTTCTTC. Translation gives CASSPKDKKSYNEQFF.